The 10 T cell receptor beta chains given below trace back to one sample, sequenced in a study of response to subunit inactivated influenza vaccine. Each CDR3 protein gets one entry after TCRdb re-called the RT-PCR reads with MiXCR. This sample has around 580,000 distinct CDR3 sequences, with about 11% found just once. The specimen comprised PBMCs from blood, sampled on the day of vaccination. The receptors derive from a man in his fifties or sixties who received an inactivated influenza vaccine.

The chain's CDR3 is CASRPTGAGTQYF. CDR3 sequence (DNA): TGTGCCAGCAGACCCACAGGGGCGGGAACGCAGTATTTT. The rearrangement joins TRBV6-2 or TRBV6-3 to TRBJ2-3, with D possibly TRBD1 on 7 matching bases. This CDR3 has 13 residues. Germline V lookup: CDR1 MNHEY, CDR2 SVGEGT. Trimming stripped 6 bases from V and 9 bases from J, with 16 bases between.

This clonotype was seen at least ten times. The rearrangement links TRBV6-2 or TRBV6-3 to TRBJ2-5, with TRBD2 matching over 7 bases. Unmatched junction bases numbered 10, after V lost 3 bases and J lost 3 bases. Germline CDR1 MNHEY, CDR2 SVGEGT. This CDR3 has 16 residues. CDR3 sequence (DNA): TGTGCCAGCAGTTATGAAGCGGGGCTTGTAGAAGAGACCCAGTACTTC. Translated, it gives CASSYEAGLVEETQYF.

The chain uses TRBV20-1 and TRBJ2-1; D call uncertain. The CDR3 covers 14 residues. Deletions cut 3 bases from V and 0 bases from J, with 9 bases between. Germline V gives CDR1 DFQATT, CDR2 SNEGSKA (reference sequence). The CDR3: CSASTEDSYNEQFF. In DNA form, the CDR3 reads TGCAGTGCTAGTACGGAAGACTCCTACAATGAGCAGTTCTTC.

This clonotype was recorded a few times. The CDR3 loop reads CSAGFHEQFF. CDR3 nucleotides: TGCAGTGCTGGATTCCATGAGCAGTTCTTC. The V call is TRBV20-1, the J call TRBJ2-1, with unresolved D. Germline V gene data show CDR1 as DFQATT and CDR2 as SNEGSKA (reference sequence). V was pared by 5 bases and J by 8 bases, with 7 bases between. The CDR3 totals 10 residues.

Only a few counts were recorded for this clonotype. The CDR3 DNA reads as TGTGCCAGCAGCTTAGAAGGCAGCGGGGGACAGCCCCAGCATTTT. Translated, it gives CASSLEGSGGQPQHF. The chain is built from TRBV7-2 and TRBJ1-5; D is perhaps TRBD1 (5 bases). The germline CDR1 and CDR2 sequences are SGHTA and FQGNSA. The CDR3 runs to 15 residues. V shed 1 base and J shed 7 bases, with 14 bases lying between them.

In DNA form, the CDR3 reads TGTGCCACCAGCTCCCGGAGCCTCGCAGGGGTCTACAATGAGCAGTTCTTC. It is translated as CATSSRSLAGVYNEQFF. The J gene is TRBJ2-1, the V gene TRBV15; D is possibly TRBD1 (6 bases). Germline CDR1 reads LNHNV; CDR2 reads YYDKDF (reference sequence). The ends were cut back, 5 bases at V and 3 bases at J, with 20 bases in the middle. This CDR3 contains 17 residues.

At least ten counts were recorded for this clonotype. CDR3 nucleotides: TGTGCCAGCAGTTTAAAGGATGAGCAGTTCTTC. Residues: CASSLKDEQFF. The rearrangement links TRBV12-3 or TRBV12-4 to TRBJ2-1; no clear D. Trimming removed 2 bases at V and 8 bases at J, with 4 bases between. CDR3 length equals 11 residues.

This clonotype occurred a few times. This CDR3 reads CASSLAEQSSEQFF. The CDR3 bases are TGTGCCAGCAGCTTAGCCGAGCAGAGCAGTGAGCAGTTCTTC. The chain has TRBV7-9 and TRBJ2-1; D remains unclear. Germline V gene sequence: CDR1 SEHNR, CDR2 FQNEAQ (reference sequence). With 0 bases removed from V and 9 bases from J, the gap between germline ends came to 12 bases. The CDR3 is 14 amino acids.

V and J are TRBV27 and TRBJ2-2, with 12 positions matching TRBD2. The V gene end was trimmed by 6 bases and the J gene end by 7 bases; junction bases not matched to a gene: 12. CDR1 MNHEY and CDR2 SMNVEV come from the germline V gene (reference sequence). This CDR3 region has 17 residues. In DNA, the CDR3 is TGTGCCAGCAGCAGGACTAGCGGGAACCAGAGGGGCGGGGAGCTGTTTTTT. Translated: CASSRTSGNQRGGELFF.

In this sample, this clonotype turned up a few times. J is TRBJ2-5 and V is TRBV29-1; the D is unclear. The germline V and J ends were trimmed by 6 bases and 5 bases, with 10 bases remaining between them. In germline, CDR1 is SQVTM, CDR2 ANQGSEA. The CDR3 sequence is 11 residues long. CDR3 amino acids: CSVDTWETQYF. CDR3 in DNA: TGCAGCGTAGACACGTGGGAGACCCAGTACTTC.